Here is one TCR beta chain with its context. As yet, its antigen is unknown. Healthy bone marrow donors formed the donor group. These data come from a study of cytomegalovirus exposure and HLA in healthy donors. The CDR3 covers 15 residues. Germline lookup yields CDR1 SGHVS and CDR2 FQNEAQ. V was cut by 10 bases and J by 4 bases, with 22 bases left in between. Overall study findings and caveats: Trimming of TCR beta V- and J-genes showed a link, identified in a later analysis, to a missense DCLRE1C variant. TCR beta sequences reportedly predicted most subjects' HLA-A and HLA-B alleles accurately.

Primers for the PCR totalled 60 Vbeta and 13 Jbeta. Sequenced by immunoSEQ multiplex PCR; TCRdb stores in-frame clones only, minus some. The sample carries roughly 100,000 clones, about four fifths recorded once. The receptor was isolated from a man between 40 and 49 years old in good health and CMV-seronegative. The gene calls are TRBV7-8 and TRBJ1-1; a weak D match, TRBD1 (6 bases). Specimen: PBMCs. For the CDR3, the DNA is TGTGCCACCCAAGAGAGGTTCAACAGGGCCACTGAAGCTTTCTTT. The encoded protein is CATQERFNRATEAFF.